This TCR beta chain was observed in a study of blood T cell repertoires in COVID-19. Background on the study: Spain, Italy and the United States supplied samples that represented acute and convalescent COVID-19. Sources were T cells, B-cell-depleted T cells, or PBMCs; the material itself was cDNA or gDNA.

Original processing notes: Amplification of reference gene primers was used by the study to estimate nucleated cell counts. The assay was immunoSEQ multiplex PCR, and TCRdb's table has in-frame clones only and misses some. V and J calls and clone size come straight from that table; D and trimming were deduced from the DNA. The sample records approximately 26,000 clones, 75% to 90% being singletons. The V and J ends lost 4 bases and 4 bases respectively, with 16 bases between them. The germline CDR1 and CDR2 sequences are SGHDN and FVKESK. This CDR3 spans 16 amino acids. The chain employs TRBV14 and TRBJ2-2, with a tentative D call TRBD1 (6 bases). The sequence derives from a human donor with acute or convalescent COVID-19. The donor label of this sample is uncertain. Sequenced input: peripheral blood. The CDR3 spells CASSRGTPRGTGELFF. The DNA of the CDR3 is TGTGCCAGCAGCCGAGGGACACCCCGAGGCACCGGGGAGCTGTTTTTT.